These 21 T cell receptor beta chains were sequenced from one sample in a study of blood T cell repertoires in COVID-19. Profiling relied on immunoSEQ multiplex PCR, and the TCRdb table lists in-frame clones only, not all of them. The sample consists of about 180,000 clones, approximately 85% of them appearing once. Sequencing was carried out using peripheral blood. All receptors derive from a man aged 55 to 69 with acute or convalescent COVID-19.

CDR3 loop: CASSLASGQPYEQYF. DNA of the CDR3: TGTGCCAGCAGCCTTGCTTCGGGACAGCCCTACGAGCAGTACTTC. V gene TRBV4-2 combines with J gene TRBJ2-7; 7 bases fit TRBD1. Germline trimming cut 4 bases from V and 2 bases from J; bases unmatched to any gene: 8. There are 15 residues in the CDR3. Per germline, CDR1 LGHNA and CDR2 YNFKEQ.

This clone was seen just once. CDR3 in amino acids: CASSQQQILRAKNIQYF. CDR3 DNA: TGTGCCAGCAGTCAGCAACAGATTCTGCGAGCCAAAAACATTCAGTACTTC. The rearrangement uses TRBV28 and TRBJ2-4; D is uncertain. Germline V gives CDR1 MDHEN, CDR2 SYDVKM. The CDR3 consists of 17 residues. V was shortened by 5 bases and J by 0 bases, with 17 bases between the two germline ends.

The rearrangement links TRBV7-3 to TRBJ1-1; 8 bases map to TRBD1. This CDR3 comprises 14 residues. V lost 5 bases, J lost 4 bases, and 6 bases stayed unmatched. Looked up from germline, CDR1 is SGHTA and CDR2 is FQGTGA. The CDR3, as DNA: TGTGCCAGCAGCCAGGCAGGGGGCCCCACTGAAGCTTTCTTT. This sequence encodes CASSQAGGPTEAFF.

This chain uses TRBV12-3 or TRBV12-4 with TRBJ1-2; tentatively, D is TRBD1 (5 bases). The CDR3 consists of 13 residues. V lost 3 bases, J lost 8 bases, and 13 bases lay in between. The CDR3 coding sequence is TGTGCCAGCAGTTTGGGGCAGGGTAGGGGCTACACCTTC. Its protein product is CASSLGQGRGYTF.

This clone was detected a few times. The V gene is TRBV27, the J gene TRBJ1-5; D is uncertain. Trimming pared 3 bases from V and 2 bases from J, leaving 11 bases between. This CDR3 region has 15 residues. Germline-derived CDR1 and CDR2 are MNHEY and SMNVEV (reference sequence). The CDR3 loop is CASSLGVLGNQPQHF. For the CDR3, the DNA is TGTGCCAGCAGTTTGGGAGTTTTGGGCAATCAGCCCCAGCATTTT.

The CDR3 DNA is TGTGCCAGTAGTACACTAGCGGGGCTTTCCTACGAGCAGTACTTC. It codes for CASSTLAGLSYEQYF. The genes are TRBV19 and TRBJ2-7; 10 nucleotides align to TRBD2. Germline V CDR1 and CDR2: LNHDA, SQIVND (reference sequence). Losses at the gene ends were 4 bases for V and 1 base for J; bases not matched to a gene: 4. The CDR3 contains 15 residues.

CDR3 region: CATGSGERTGELFF. The DNA for the CDR3 is TGTGCTACCGGCTCAGGGGAACGCACCGGGGAGCTGTTTTTT. V usage is TRBV7-7 and J usage is TRBJ2-2, with D possibly matching TRBD1 (6 bases). The CDR3 is 14 residues long. In germline, CDR1 is SSHAT, CDR2 FNYEAQ (reference sequence).

The gene calls are TRBV18 and TRBJ2-5; 11 nucleotides align to TRBD1. This CDR3 contains 14 residues. The V and J ends lost 2 bases and 4 bases, in that order; junction bases with no gene match: 0. Looked up from germline, CDR1 is KGHSH and CDR2 is LQKENI. The CDR3 loop is CASSPGQGAETQYF. In nucleotides, the CDR3 is TGTGCCAGCTCACCAGGACAGGGGGCAGAGACCCAGTACTTC.

The chain recombines TRBV28 with TRBJ2-7; D is unclear. This CDR3 has 11 amino acids. Germline CDR1 MDHEN, CDR2 SYDVKM. Trimming shortened V by 5 bases and J by 4 bases, and 6 bases separated the two germline ends. In nucleotides, the CDR3 is TGTGCCAGCAGTGCCAGGTACGAGCAGTACTTC. This sequence encodes CASSARYEQYF.

The chain is built from TRBV30 and TRBJ2-2; 9 positions agree with TRBD1. The CDR3 sequence is 14 residues long. Trimming at V came to 3 bases and at J to 6 bases, leaving 5 bases not matched to a gene. The germline V gene has CDR1 GTSNPN and CDR2 SVGIG (reference sequence). CDR3 bases: TGTGCCTGGAGACGCCGGGACAGGGCCGGGGAGCTGTTTTTT. Residues: CAWRRRDRAGELFF.

The chain employs TRBV11-2 and TRBJ1-1, with TRBD1 matching over 8 bases. CDR1 and CDR2 (germline): SGHAT, FQNNGV. The CDR3 sequence is 15 residues long. V trimming: 5 bases; J trimming: 6 bases; junction bases outside the gene matches: 11. The CDR3 region has the DNA TGTGCCAGCAGCCAAACAGGGGGGCTGGTGGCTGAAGCTTTCTTT. Translating gives CASSQTGGLVAEAFF.

The chain is built from TRBV6-4 and TRBJ2-1; TRBD2 matches at 11 bases. V trimming: 6 bases; J trimming: 3 bases; junction bases outside the gene matches: 4. CDR1 and CDR2 (germline): MRHNA, SNTAGT. This CDR3 has 15 residues. The chain's CDR3 is CASRKTSGNYNEQFF. The DNA for the CDR3 is TGTGCCAGCAGAAAGACTAGCGGGAACTACAATGAGCAGTTCTTC.

The rearrangement uses TRBV2 and TRBJ1-1; the match to TRBD1 covers 8 bases. Trimming took 3 bases from V and 6 from J; bases not matched to a gene: 6. The germline V gene encodes CDR1 SNHLY and CDR2 FYNNEI. The CDR3 spans 14 residues. Here the CDR3 reads CASSDRDRSSEAFF. CDR3 nucleotide sequence: TGTGCCAGCAGTGATCGGGACAGGAGCTCTGAAGCTTTCTTT.

The chain employs TRBV12-5 and TRBJ2-7; 14 bases map to TRBD2. The CDR3 runs 15 residues. The J segment lost 9 bases and the V segment lost 1 base, leaving 5 bases of the junction unmatched. Germline CDR1 is LGHNT and CDR2 is FRNRAP. Here the CDR3 DNA reads TGTGCTAGTGGTTTGGCGGGACTAGCGGGAGCCCTGCAGTACTTC. Its protein product is CASGLAGLAGALQYF. Using reference TRBV12-5 and TRBJ2-7 for the parts outside the CDR3, the full variable domain is DARVTQTPRHKVTEMGQEVTMRCQPILGHNTVFWYRQTMMQGLELLAYFRNRAPLDDSGMPKDRFSAEMPDATLATLKIQPSEPRDSAVYFCASGLAGLAGALQYFGPGTRLTVT.

This clone was recorded once. The chain has TRBV19 and TRBJ1-6, with TRBD1 as a possible D gene (5 bases). The CDR3 is 14 amino acids. The V and J ends lost 5 bases and 10 bases respectively, with 15 bases between them. CDR1 LNHDA and CDR2 SQIVND come from the germline V gene (reference sequence). The CDR3 region is CASSRLGGDSPLHF. CDR3 DNA: TGTGCCAGTAGTCGGCTGGGGGGTGACTCACCCCTCCACTTT.

The V gene is TRBV7-2, the J gene TRBJ2-5, with a weak D call TRBD1 (6 bases). This CDR3 is built from 15 residues. Germline-derived CDR1 and CDR2 are SGHTA and FQGNSA. Trimming shortened V by 4 bases and J by 4 bases, and 16 bases separated the two germline ends. Here the CDR3 DNA reads TGTGCCAGCAGCTCGCAGGGGTGGTACGGAGAGACCCAGTACTTC. This encodes CASSSQGWYGETQYF.

The V gene is TRBV7-3, the J gene TRBJ2-1, with 9 bases fitting TRBD2. The length of the CDR3 is 15 residues. The germline CDR1 and CDR2 sequences are SGHTA and FQGTGA. V was clipped by 5 bases and J by 7 bases; unmatched bases: 9. CDR3 in DNA: TGTGCCAGCAGCCCGCGACTAGCGGCTGGAAATGAGCAGTTCTTC. Its translation is CASSPRLAAGNEQFF.

The rearrangement joins TRBV6-4 to TRBJ2-5; the D is unclear. V was clipped by 10 bases and J by 2 bases, with 8 bases between them. This CDR3 has 11 amino acids. Germline V gives CDR1 MRHNA, CDR2 SNTAGT. Here the CDR3 reads CATGWQETQYF. In DNA, the CDR3 is TGTGCCACCGGGTGGCAAGAGACCCAGTACTTC.

V and J are TRBV4-1 and TRBJ1-1; maybe TRBD1 (5 bases). CDR1 MGHRA and CDR2 YSYEKL come from the germline V gene. The CDR3 has 16 amino acids. V was pared by 3 bases and J by 4 bases, with 18 bases between. The CDR3 bases are TGCGCCAGCAGCCACGACCCGACAGAGATATTCACTGAAGCTTTCTTT. Its protein is CASSHDPTEIFTEAFF.

This chain links TRBV30 with TRBJ1-2; D is possibly TRBD1 (6 bases). The CDR3 covers 11 residues. From germline, CDR1 is GTSNPN and CDR2 SVGIG (reference sequence). The V gene lost 5 bases and the J gene lost 4 bases, with 8 bases spanning the gap. DNA of the CDR3: TGTGCCTGGGGACAGTCCTATGGCTACACCTTC. Translation gives CAWGQSYGYTF.

The CDR3 DNA reads as TGTGCCAGCAGCTCCCTCGTTCAGGCGCCGAACACTGAAGCTTTCTTT. Translated, it gives CASSSLVQAPNTEAFF. This chain links TRBV5-6 with TRBJ1-1; D not certain. The CDR3 spans 16 residues. Germline assignment: CDR1 SGHDT and CDR2 YYEEEE. V lost 3 bases, J lost 1 base, and 16 bases lay in between.